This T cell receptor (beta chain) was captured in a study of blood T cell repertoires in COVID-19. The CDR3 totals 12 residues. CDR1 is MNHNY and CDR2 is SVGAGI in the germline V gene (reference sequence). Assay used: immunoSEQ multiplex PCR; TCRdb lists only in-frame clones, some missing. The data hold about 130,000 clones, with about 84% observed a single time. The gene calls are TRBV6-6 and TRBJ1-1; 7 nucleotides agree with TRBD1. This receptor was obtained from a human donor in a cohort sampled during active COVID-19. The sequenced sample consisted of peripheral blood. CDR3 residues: CAHSEGQTEAFF. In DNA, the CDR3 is TGTGCGCACAGCGAGGGACAGACTGAAGCTTTCTTT.